Listed here are 25 T cell receptor beta chains from one sample, sequenced in a study of cytomegalovirus exposure and HLA in healthy donors. The PCR was carried out with 60 Vbeta primers and 13 Jbeta primers. Sequencing was performed with immunoSEQ multiplex PCR; in TCRdb, only in-frame clones are kept and a portion is missing. The sample shows 90,000 to 140,000 clones, approximately 11% of them seen only once. Source material: PBMCs. Receptors originate from a man aged 35 to 55 in good health and CMV-seropositive.

This clone was picked up a small number of times. The J gene is TRBJ2-5, the V gene TRBV7-9, with D maybe TRBD2 (6 bases). Germline CDR1 is SEHNR and CDR2 is FQNEAQ (reference sequence). Trimming pared 0 bases from V and 4 bases from J, leaving 15 bases between. The CDR3 length is 16 residues. CDR3 nucleotides: TGTGCCAGCAGCTTAGCGTACGGGAGTTTAGCAGAGACCCAGTACTTC. The encoded protein is CASSLAYGSLAETQYF.

The gene calls are TRBV10-1 and TRBJ1-1, with D perhaps TRBD1 (6 bases). The CDR3 runs to 13 residues. The V end was cut by 5 bases, the J end by 2 bases, with 9 bases between. Germline CDR1 WNHNN, CDR2 SYGVQD (reference sequence). The CDR3 DNA sequence: TGCGCCAGCAGTCCGGGACACAACACTGAAGCTTTCTTT. Protein sequence: CASSPGHNTEAFF.

CDR3 region: CAISESRRDSRGEQYF. Here the CDR3 DNA reads TGTGCCATCAGTGAGTCGAGAAGGGACAGTCGTGGTGAGCAGTACTTC. This rearrangement joins TRBV10-3 to TRBJ2-7; TRBD1 agrees at 7 bases. The V gene end was trimmed by 0 bases and the J gene end by 7 bases; junction bases not matched to a gene: 12. Germline values: CDR1 ENHRY, CDR2 SYGVKD. This CDR3 region has 16 residues.

The chain employs TRBV28 and TRBJ1-1; D gene ambiguous. The V and J ends lost 6 bases and 5 bases respectively, with 10 bases between them. This CDR3 is built from 12 residues. Germline CDR1 is MDHEN and CDR2 is SYDVKM. CDR3 coding DNA: TGTGCCAGCAGGCAAGGAGGAACTGAAGCTTTCTTT. Protein: CASRQGGTEAFF.

The chain recombines TRBV15 with TRBJ2-7, with 8 bases aligning to TRBD1. The CDR3 has 17 residues. The J segment lost 0 bases and the V segment lost 1 base, leaving 8 bases of the junction unmatched. Germline CDR1 reads LNHNV; CDR2 reads YYDKDF (reference sequence). The CDR3 here is CATSRGDRGLRSYEQYF. The CDR3 region has the DNA TGTGCCACCAGCAGAGGTGACAGGGGCCTTCGCTCCTACGAGCAGTACTTC.

This clone was detected once. The chain has TRBV19 and TRBJ1-5; TRBD1 matches at 7 bases. This CDR3 has 15 residues. Germline V CDR1 and CDR2: LNHDA, SQIVND (reference sequence). With 6 bases clipped from V and 6 bases from J, the junction kept 11 bases outside the gene matches. In nucleotides, the CDR3 is TGTGCCAGTAGCCCGAGACAGGGTTTGGGTCAGCCCCAGCATTTT. It specifies CASSPRQGLGQPQHF.

The chain links TRBV14 to TRBJ1-3; D might be TRBD1 (6 bases). This CDR3 is built from 15 residues. V lost 4 bases and J lost 4, with 14 bases in between. In germline, CDR1 is SGHDN, CDR2 FVKESK. The DNA of the CDR3 is TGTGCCAGCAGCCTCGCAGGGGTGGCCGGAAACACCATATATTTT. Its protein product is CASSLAGVAGNTIYF.

The rearrangement uses TRBV9 and TRBJ2-3; 14 nucleotides line up with TRBD2. V lost 4 bases to trimming and J lost 4 bases; unmatched junction nucleotides: 8. This CDR3 comprises 17 residues. The germline CDR1 and CDR2 sequences are SGDLS and YYNGEE. The CDR3 protein is CASSPQGLAGAPDTQYF. The CDR3 bases are TGTGCCAGCAGCCCCCAGGGACTAGCGGGAGCCCCAGATACGCAGTATTTT.

The chain uses TRBV5-1 and TRBJ2-7; 8 bases are a match to TRBD1. The V gene's germline CDR1 is SGHRS and CDR2 YFSETQ. The length of the CDR3 is 13 residues. V was pared by 4 bases and J by 3 bases, with 3 bases of the junction left unmatched. The chain's CDR3 is CASSPGQDYEQYF. CDR3 in DNA: TGCGCCAGCAGCCCGGGACAGGACTACGAGCAGTACTTC.

To note about this clone: An end of the junction does not agree with germline; a read error may underlie this. DNA for the CDR3: TGTGCTAGCAGTATCCTAGCAGAGACCCAGTACTTC. Protein product: CASSILAETQYF. The chain couples TRBV2 to TRBJ2-5; TRBD2 is a possible D gene (5 bases). The CDR3 totals 12 residues. Germline V CDR1 and CDR2: SNHLY, FYNNEI.

A few counts support this clone. The chain combines TRBV5-1 with TRBJ1-1; D is ambiguous. There are 13 residues in the CDR3. V lost 5 bases and J lost 3, with 11 bases in between. Per germline, CDR1 SGHRS and CDR2 YFSETQ. The CDR3: CASRKGGDTEAFF. The CDR3 coding sequence is TGCGCCAGCAGAAAGGGAGGAGACACTGAAGCTTTCTTT.

The genes are TRBV11-2 and TRBJ1-1; D is unresolved. Per the germline V gene, CDR1 is SGHAT and CDR2 is FQNNGV. V was pared by 2 bases and J by 1 base, with 8 bases between. CDR3 length: 14 residues. Here the CDR3 DNA reads TGTGCCAGCAGCTTACAGTTATCGAACACTGAAGCTTTCTTT. As protein: CASSLQLSNTEAFF.

Only a few counts were recorded for this clone. The chain links TRBV10-2 to TRBJ1-1; D gene unclear. Trimming stripped 8 bases from V and 5 bases from J, with 15 bases between. Germline V lookup: CDR1 WSHSY, CDR2 SAAADI. The CDR3 sequence is 13 residues long. Here the CDR3 reads CASVEGRWTEAFF. The CDR3 DNA follows: TGCGCCAGCGTTGAGGGAAGATGGACTGAAGCTTTCTTT.

This clone was seen more than once but under ten times. The V and J genes are TRBV15 and TRBJ1-5; no reliable D call. The CDR3 sequence is 15 residues long. Trimming took off 3 bases at V and 2 bases at J, with 11 bases between the two ends. Germline V gives CDR1 LNHNV, CDR2 YYDKDF (reference sequence). CDR3 nucleotides: TGTGCCACCAGCAGTGCCTTCAGTGGCAATCAGCCCCAGCATTTT. It specifies CATSSAFSGNQPQHF.

The chain combines TRBV6-1 with TRBJ2-7; perhaps TRBD1 as D (6 bases). The CDR3 is made up of 12 amino acids. From germline, CDR1 is MNHNS and CDR2 SASEGT. V lost 7 bases and J 2 bases, leaving 9 bases between the germline ends. The CDR3 is CASIRDTYEQYF. CDR3 DNA: TGTGCCAGCATTCGGGACACCTACGAGCAGTACTTC.

This clone was seen only a few times. The chain carries TRBV11-1 and TRBJ2-5, with D unresolved. This CDR3 spans 13 amino acids. Germline V gene sequence: CDR1 SGHAT, CDR2 FQDESV (reference sequence). V lost 2 bases, J lost 2 bases, and 6 bases lay in between. The CDR3 DNA reads TGTGCCAGCAGCTTAACCGCGCAAGAGACCCAGTACTTC. Its protein product is CASSLTAQETQYF.

V usage is TRBV4-3 and J usage is TRBJ1-4; 8 bases agree with TRBD1. The J segment lost 7 bases and the V segment lost 0 bases, leaving 7 bases of the junction unmatched. The CDR3 contains 16 residues. From germline, CDR1 is LGHNA and CDR2 YSLEER. The DNA for the CDR3 is TGCGCCAGCAGCCAAGATAAGTGGACAGGGTCTGAAAAACTGTTTTTT. It translates to CASSQDKWTGSEKLFF.

The sample holds one count of this clone. This chain links TRBV28 with TRBJ1-6; possibly TRBD1 for D (5 bases). V lost 3 bases and J lost 16, with 19 bases in between. The CDR3 spans 14 residues. Germline CDR1 MDHEN, CDR2 SYDVKM. In nucleotides, the CDR3 is TGTGCCAGCAGTTTCCCTAGGACAAGTCCCCTTCTCCACTTT. Translating it yields CASSFPRTSPLLHF.

In nucleotides, the CDR3 is TGTGCCAGTCGACAGGGGAGAAACGAGCAGTACTTC. It specifies CASRQGRNEQYF. This chain joins TRBV25-1 and TRBJ2-7; 8 bases map to TRBD1. CDR1 is MGHDK, CDR2 SYGVNS, per germline. This CDR3 is built from 12 residues. With 9 bases clipped from V and 5 bases from J, the junction kept 6 bases outside the gene matches.

The sample holds a few counts of this clone. The CDR3 region is CASSFASNTGELFF. In DNA form, the CDR3 reads TGTGCCAGCAGCTTCGCGAGCAACACCGGGGAGCTGTTTTTT. This chain joins TRBV7-9 and TRBJ2-2; D ambiguous. Per the germline V gene, CDR1 is SEHNR and CDR2 is FQNEAQ (reference sequence). The V end lost 3 bases, the J end lost 2 bases, and 7 bases lay between the germline ends. The CDR3 has 14 residues.

At least ten counts were recorded for this clone. The chain recombines TRBV4-3 with TRBJ2-5; the match to TRBD1 covers 9 bases. Per the germline V gene, CDR1 is LGHNA and CDR2 is YSLEER. V was pared by 0 bases and J by 4 bases, with 12 bases of the junction left unmatched. The CDR3 sequence is 18 residues long. CDR3 region: CASSQEIDRDRDGETQYF. The DNA for the CDR3 is TGCGCCAGCAGCCAAGAGATAGACCGGGACAGGGATGGAGAGACCCAGTACTTC.

The gene calls are TRBV5-1 and TRBJ1-1; 7 nucleotides line up with TRBD1. CDR1 is SGHRS and CDR2 is YFSETQ in the germline V gene. The CDR3 runs 15 residues. V was pared by 2 bases and J by 4 bases, with 8 bases of the junction left unmatched. This CDR3 is CASSLQGTRSTEAFF. The CDR3 bases are TGCGCCAGCAGCTTACAGGGGACGAGGAGCACTGAAGCTTTCTTT.

J is TRBJ1-1 and V is TRBV15; 8 nucleotides align to TRBD1. J lost 2 bases, V lost 0 bases, and 20 bases had no gene match. The V gene's germline CDR1 is LNHNV and CDR2 YYDKDF (reference sequence). CDR3 size: 21 residues. As DNA, the CDR3 is TGTGCCACCAGCAGAGATGGGCAGGGGCAGGGGGCCGCCCGATCAAACACTGAAGCTTTCTTT. Protein product: CATSRDGQGQGAARSNTEAFF.

The chain couples TRBV5-1 to TRBJ2-3; tentatively, D is TRBD1 (8 bases). Germline CDR1 is SGHRS and CDR2 is YFSETQ. V was cut by 0 bases and J by 0 bases, with 20 bases left in between. The CDR3 has 19 residues. The CDR3 coding sequence is TGCGCCAGCAGCTTGGAGGCGGCACAGGGGGGGATGAGCACAGATACGCAGTATTTT. It specifies CASSLEAAQGGMSTDTQYF.

This clone was seen a handful of times. The chain couples TRBV27 to TRBJ2-7; D ambiguous. Trimming removed 0 bases from V and 1 base from J, with 10 bases in between. The germline V gene encodes CDR1 MNHEY and CDR2 SMNVEV (reference sequence). The CDR3 is 15 amino acids. The CDR3 DNA sequence: TGTGCCAGCAGTTTATCAGGAGCAGTATCCTACGAGCAGTACTTC. This encodes CASSLSGAVSYEQYF.